Below, one T cell receptor (beta chain) is given with its context. From germline, CDR1 is SGHNT and CDR2 YYREEE (reference sequence). This CDR3 has 13 amino acids. V gave up 3 bases and J gave up 0 bases, with 4 bases separating them. This entry is derived from a study of T cell changes during pregnancy in multiple sclerosis. Produced via immunoSEQ multiplex PCR; TCRdb's table is partial and in-frame only. The profile shows 45,000 to 55,000 clones, approximately 92% of them singletons. The source is a female donor with multiple sclerosis, enrolled in a pregnancy study. This rearrangement joins TRBV5-4 to TRBJ1-3, with D hard to call. This specimen consisted of peripheral blood, obtained after pregnancy. The CDR3 bases are TGTGCCAGCAGCTCCGTCTCTGGAAACACCATATATTTT. It is translated as CASSSVSGNTIYF. The entire variable domain, with the rest obtained from reference TRBV5-4 and TRBJ1-3, is as follows: ETGVTQSPTHLIKTRGQQVTLRCSSQSGHNTVSWYQQALGQGPQFIFQYYREEENGRGNFPPRFSGLQFPNYSSELNVNALELDDSALYLCASSSVSGNTIYFGEGSWLTVV.